Listed here are 6 T cell receptor beta chains from one sample, sequenced in a study of cytomegalovirus exposure and HLA in healthy donors. The PCR was carried out with 60 Vbeta primers and 13 Jbeta primers. Here immunoSEQ multiplex PCR was the method, and the copy in TCRdb shows in-frame clones only, minus some. This table holds roughly 150,000 clones, over 80% found once. The sequenced sample consisted of PBMCs. Source of these receptors: a boy between 2 and 10 years old in good health and CMV-seronegative.

This clone was observed a few times. This chain links TRBV27 with TRBJ2-3; 9 bases agree with TRBD2. The germline CDR1 and CDR2 sequences are MNHEY and SMNVEV (reference sequence). Germline trimming cut 3 bases from V and 0 bases from J; bases unmatched to any gene: 4. CDR3 length: 16 residues. The CDR3 DNA reads as TGTGCCAGCAGTTTGGGACTAGCCTATAGCACAGATACGCAGTATTTT. It specifies CASSLGLAYSTDTQYF.

V usage is TRBV15 and J usage is TRBJ2-7; 16 positions match TRBD2. V lost 0 bases, J lost 6 bases, and 5 bases stayed unmatched. The CDR3 is 17 residues long. In germline, CDR1 is LNHNV, CDR2 YYDKDF (reference sequence). The DNA for the CDR3 is TGTGCCACCAGCAGAGACCGGGGACTAGCGGGAGGGGGCGAGCAGTACTTC. Amino acid sequence: CATSRDRGLAGGGEQYF.

This clone was observed a single time. J is TRBJ1-1 and V is TRBV18, with D possibly being TRBD1 (5 bases). V was pared by 2 bases and J by 0 bases, with 10 bases between. The V gene's germline CDR1 is KGHSH and CDR2 LQKENI. The CDR3 has 15 residues. The CDR3 DNA sequence: TGTGCCAGCTCACCAAACCAGGACATGAACACTGAAGCTTTCTTT. Protein product: CASSPNQDMNTEAFF.

V is TRBV5-1 and J is TRBJ1-6; D remains ambiguous. The CDR3 consists of 13 residues. Germline V gene sequence: CDR1 SGHRS, CDR2 YFSETQ. V lost 2 bases, J lost 8 bases, and 8 bases lay in between. This CDR3 is CASSFTVDSPLHF. The CDR3 nucleotides are TGCGCCAGCAGCTTTACAGTGGATTCACCCCTCCACTTT.

This clone was found once. V and J are TRBV6-5 and TRBJ2-3; D gene uncertain. V lost 5 bases and J 1 base, leaving 10 bases between the germline ends. Germline V gives CDR1 MNHEY, CDR2 SVGAGI. The CDR3 length is 14 residues. DNA for the CDR3: TGTGCCAGCAGTCCCTCTAGAGGCACAGATACGCAGTATTTT. Protein product: CASSPSRGTDTQYF.

This rearrangement joins TRBV2 to TRBJ1-2; 12 bases line up with TRBD1. The V and J ends lost 6 bases and 7 bases, in that order; junction bases with no gene match: 6. This CDR3 spans 14 amino acids. Per the germline V gene, CDR1 is SNHLY and CDR2 is FYNNEI. Here the CDR3 reads CASREGQGASGYTF. The DNA for the CDR3 is TGTGCCAGCAGGGAGGGACAGGGGGCGAGTGGCTACACCTTC.